This T cell receptor (beta chain) originates from a study of blood T cell repertoires in COVID-19. Per germline, CDR1 MDHEN and CDR2 SYDVKM. The CDR3 has 14 amino acids. The V end lost 5 bases, the J end lost 6 bases, and 16 bases lay between the germline ends. Here immunoSEQ multiplex PCR was the method, and the copy in TCRdb shows in-frame clones only, minus some. The sample lists some 230,000 clones; about 80% were seen once. Material: peripheral blood. The TCR sequence derives from a woman in her forties or fifties with acute or convalescent COVID-19. The V call is TRBV28, the J call TRBJ1-2, with D possibly TRBD1 on 5 matching bases. The DNA of the CDR3 is TGTGCCAGCAGTCCAACCGCCAGGGTACATGGCTACACCTTC. Translation gives CASSPTARVHGYTF.